This T cell receptor beta chain was documented in a study of cytomegalovirus exposure and HLA in healthy donors. Findings of the study overall: The study recorded about 160 TCR beta chains that were cytomegalovirus-associated. A few of the chains that were CMV-associated were confirmed in vitro to be specific for CMV antigens.

Worth noting for this clone: Its cognate antigen is unknown.

V was trimmed by 3 bases and J by 6 bases, leaving 15 bases between them. Germline V CDR1 and CDR2: MDHEN, SYDVKM. The CDR3 has 14 residues. The method was immunoSEQ multiplex PCR; TCRdb's version includes in-frame clones alone and lacks a portion of them. The sample lists under 400,000 clones; 86% were seen once. The donors were members of the validation cohort, which comprised 90 to 150 subjects and was separate from the first cohort of 666 subjects. The sequenced material came from PBMCs. The V and J genes are TRBV28 and TRBJ2-7, with D perhaps TRBD2 (6 bases). The clonotype originates from a woman younger than 35 in good health and CMV-seronegative. The CDR3 DNA follows: TGTGCCAGCAGTTTTAGGCTGGGAGGCTCCGAGCAGTACTTC. The encoded protein is CASSFRLGGSEQYF.